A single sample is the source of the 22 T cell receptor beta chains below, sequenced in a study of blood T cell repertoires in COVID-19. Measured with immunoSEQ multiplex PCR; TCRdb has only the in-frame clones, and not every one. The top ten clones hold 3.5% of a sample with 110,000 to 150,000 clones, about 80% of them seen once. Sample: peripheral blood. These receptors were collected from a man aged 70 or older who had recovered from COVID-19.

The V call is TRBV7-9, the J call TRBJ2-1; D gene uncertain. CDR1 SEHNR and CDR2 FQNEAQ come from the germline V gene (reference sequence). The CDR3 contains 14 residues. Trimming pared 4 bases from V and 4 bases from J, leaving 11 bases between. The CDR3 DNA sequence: TGTGCCAGCAGCTGGGTAGCAGAGTACAATGAGCAGTTCTTC. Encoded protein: CASSWVAEYNEQFF.

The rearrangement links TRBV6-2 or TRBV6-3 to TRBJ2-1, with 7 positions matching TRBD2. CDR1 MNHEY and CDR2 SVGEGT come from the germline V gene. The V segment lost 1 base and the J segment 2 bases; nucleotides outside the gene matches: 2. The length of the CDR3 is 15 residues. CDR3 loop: CASSYWRETYNEQFF. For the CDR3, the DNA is TGTGCCAGCAGTTACTGGCGGGAGACCTACAATGAGCAGTTCTTC.

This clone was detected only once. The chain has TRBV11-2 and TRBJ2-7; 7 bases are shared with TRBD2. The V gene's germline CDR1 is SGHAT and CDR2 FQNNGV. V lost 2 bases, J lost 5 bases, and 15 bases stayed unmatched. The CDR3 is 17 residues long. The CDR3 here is CASSLIKGDYAIDEQYF. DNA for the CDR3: TGTGCCAGCAGCTTAATCAAAGGGGACTACGCTATAGACGAGCAGTACTTC.

CDR3 nucleotide sequence: TGTGCCAGTAGTATATCCGGGACAGGACCTGAAGCTTTCTTT. Its protein product is CASSISGTGPEAFF. This chain links TRBV19 with TRBJ1-1; 8 bases fit TRBD1. Germline CDR1 reads LNHDA; CDR2 reads SQIVND (reference sequence). This CDR3 comprises 14 residues. The junction had 5 bases not matched to a gene; V was cut back by 2 bases and J by 6 bases.

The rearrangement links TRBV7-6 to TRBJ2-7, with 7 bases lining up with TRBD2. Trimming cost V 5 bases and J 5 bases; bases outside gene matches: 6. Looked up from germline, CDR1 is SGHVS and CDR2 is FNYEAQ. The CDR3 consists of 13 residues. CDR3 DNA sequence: TGTGCCAGCAGCCTCCGGGACTACCACGAGCAGTACTTC. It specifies CASSLRDYHEQYF.

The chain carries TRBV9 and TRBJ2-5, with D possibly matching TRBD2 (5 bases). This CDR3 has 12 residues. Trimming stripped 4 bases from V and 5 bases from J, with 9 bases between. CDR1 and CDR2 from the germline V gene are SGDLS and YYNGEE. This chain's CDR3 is CASSYRGETQYF. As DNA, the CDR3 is TGTGCCAGCAGCTACCGAGGGGAGACCCAGTACTTC. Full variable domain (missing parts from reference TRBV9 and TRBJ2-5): DSGVTQTPKHLITATGQRVTLRCSPRSGDLSVYWYQQSLDQGLQFLIQYYNGEERAKGNILERFSAQQFPDLHSELNLSSLELGDSALYFCASSYRGETQYFGPGTRLLVL.

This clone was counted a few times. CDR3 in amino acids: CSASLGAQETQYF. Here the CDR3 DNA reads TGCAGTGCTAGTCTAGGGGCTCAAGAGACCCAGTACTTC. The genes are TRBV20-1 and TRBJ2-5; a weak D match, TRBD1 (5 bases). V dropped 3 bases and J dropped 2 bases, with 10 bases sitting between them. The CDR3 contains 13 residues. Germline V gene lookup returns CDR1 DFQATT and CDR2 SNEGSKA (reference sequence).

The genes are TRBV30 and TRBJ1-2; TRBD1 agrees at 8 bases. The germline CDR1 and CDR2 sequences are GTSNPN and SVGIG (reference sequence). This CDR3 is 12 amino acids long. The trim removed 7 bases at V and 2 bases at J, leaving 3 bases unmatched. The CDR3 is CALDRGNYGYTF. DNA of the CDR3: TGTGCCTTAGACAGGGGCAACTATGGCTACACCTTC.

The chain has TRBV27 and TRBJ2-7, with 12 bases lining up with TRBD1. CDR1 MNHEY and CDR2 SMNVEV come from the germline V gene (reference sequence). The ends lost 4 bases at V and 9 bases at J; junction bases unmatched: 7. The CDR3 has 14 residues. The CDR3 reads CASSSRDRGPGQYF. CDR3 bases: TGTGCCAGCAGTTCCCGGGACAGGGGGCCGGGGCAGTACTTC.

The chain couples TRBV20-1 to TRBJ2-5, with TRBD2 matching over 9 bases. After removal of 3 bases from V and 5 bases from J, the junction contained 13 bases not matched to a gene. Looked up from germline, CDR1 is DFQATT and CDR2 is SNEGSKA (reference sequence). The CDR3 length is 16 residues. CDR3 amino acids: CSASSHIAGGGETQYF. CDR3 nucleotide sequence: TGCAGTGCTAGTTCACACATTGCGGGAGGGGGGGAGACCCAGTACTTC.

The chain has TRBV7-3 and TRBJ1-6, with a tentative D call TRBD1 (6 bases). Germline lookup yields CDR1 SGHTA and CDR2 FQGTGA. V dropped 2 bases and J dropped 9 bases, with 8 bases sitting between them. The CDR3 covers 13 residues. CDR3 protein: CASSLLRGSPLHF. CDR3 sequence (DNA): TGTGCCAGCAGCTTACTCAGGGGTTCACCCCTCCACTTT.

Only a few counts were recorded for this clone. The CDR3 loop reads CASSSTTVYGYTF. Written as DNA, the CDR3 is TGTGCCAGCAGTTCCACGACAGTCTATGGCTACACCTTC. The rearrangement links TRBV28 to TRBJ1-2; possible D gene TRBD1, 5 bases. The germline V and J ends were trimmed by 4 bases and 4 bases, with 10 bases remaining between them. Germline V gene sequence: CDR1 MDHEN, CDR2 SYDVKM. CDR3 length: 13 residues.

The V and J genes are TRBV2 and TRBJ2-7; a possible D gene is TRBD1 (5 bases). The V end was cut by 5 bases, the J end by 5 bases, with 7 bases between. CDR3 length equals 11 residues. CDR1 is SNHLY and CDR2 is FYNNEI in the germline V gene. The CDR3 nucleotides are TGTGCCAGCAGTCCCAGGGACGAGCAGTACTTC. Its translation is CASSPRDEQYF.

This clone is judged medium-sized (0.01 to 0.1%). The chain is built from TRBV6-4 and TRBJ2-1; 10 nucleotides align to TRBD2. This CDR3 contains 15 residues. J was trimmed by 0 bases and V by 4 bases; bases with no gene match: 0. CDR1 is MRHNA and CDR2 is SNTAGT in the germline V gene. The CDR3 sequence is CASSGTSGSYNEQFF. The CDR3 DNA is TGTGCCAGCAGTGGGACTAGCGGCTCCTACAATGAGCAGTTCTTC.

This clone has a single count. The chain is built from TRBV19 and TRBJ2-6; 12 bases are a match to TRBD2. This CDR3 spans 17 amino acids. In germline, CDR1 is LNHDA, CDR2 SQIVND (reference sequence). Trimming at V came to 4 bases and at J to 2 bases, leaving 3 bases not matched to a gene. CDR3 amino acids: CASSRTSGRTGANVLTF. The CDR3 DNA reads TGTGCCAGTAGTAGAACTAGCGGGAGGACTGGGGCCAACGTCCTGACTTTC.

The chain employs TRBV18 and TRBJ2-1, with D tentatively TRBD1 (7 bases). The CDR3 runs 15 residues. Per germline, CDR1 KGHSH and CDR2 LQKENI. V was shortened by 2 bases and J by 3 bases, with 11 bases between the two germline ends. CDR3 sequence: CASSPSQGGYNEQFF. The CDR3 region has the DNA TGTGCCAGCTCACCAAGCCAGGGGGGCTACAATGAGCAGTTCTTC.

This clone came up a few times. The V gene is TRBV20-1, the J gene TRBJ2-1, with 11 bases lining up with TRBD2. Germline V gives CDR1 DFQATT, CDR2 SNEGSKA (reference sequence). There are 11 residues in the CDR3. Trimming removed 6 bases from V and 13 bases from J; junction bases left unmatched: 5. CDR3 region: CSAYGTSGQFF. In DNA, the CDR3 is TGCAGTGCATACGGGACTAGCGGACAGTTCTTC.

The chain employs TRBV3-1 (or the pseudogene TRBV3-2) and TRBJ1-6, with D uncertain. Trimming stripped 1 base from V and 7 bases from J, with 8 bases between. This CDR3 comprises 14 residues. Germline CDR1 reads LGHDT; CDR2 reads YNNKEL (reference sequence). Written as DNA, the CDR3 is TGTGCCAGCAGCCAAGTCATCAGGAATTCACCCCTCCACTTT. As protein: CASSQVIRNSPLHF.

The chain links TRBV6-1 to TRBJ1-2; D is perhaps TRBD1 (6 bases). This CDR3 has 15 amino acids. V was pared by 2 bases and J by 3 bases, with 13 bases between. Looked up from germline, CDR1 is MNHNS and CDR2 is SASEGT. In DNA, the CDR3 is TGTGCCAGCAGTGAAACCGGGACATCCCACTATGGCTACACCTTC. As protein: CASSETGTSHYGYTF.

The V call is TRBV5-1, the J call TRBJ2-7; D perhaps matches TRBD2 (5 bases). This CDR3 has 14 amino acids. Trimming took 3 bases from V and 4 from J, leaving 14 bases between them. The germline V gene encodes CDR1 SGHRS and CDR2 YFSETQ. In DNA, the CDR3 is TGCGCCAGCAGCTCCGGACGGGTAGCGTACGAGCAGTACTTC. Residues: CASSSGRVAYEQYF.

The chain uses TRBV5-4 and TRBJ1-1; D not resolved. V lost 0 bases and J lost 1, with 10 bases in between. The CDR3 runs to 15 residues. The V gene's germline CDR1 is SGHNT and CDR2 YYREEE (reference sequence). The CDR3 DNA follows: TGTGCCAGCAGCTTGGGTGGAGAGGCGAACACTGAAGCTTTCTTT. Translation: CASSLGGEANTEAFF.

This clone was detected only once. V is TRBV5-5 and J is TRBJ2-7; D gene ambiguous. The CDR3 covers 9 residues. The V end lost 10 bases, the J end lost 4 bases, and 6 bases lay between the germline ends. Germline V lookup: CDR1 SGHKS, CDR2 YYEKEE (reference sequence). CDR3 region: CARWYEQYF. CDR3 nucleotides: TGTGCCCGGTGGTACGAGCAGTACTTC.